The rows below give T cell receptor beta chains drawn from one sample of a study of vaccination effects on CD4 cells after COVID-19. Clones were sequenced by immunoSEQ multiplex PCR, and TCRdb holds only the in-frame ones, with some missing. The sample lists 25,000 to 35,000 clones, around 75% occurring once. Antigens for these TCRs are unknown. Sequencing used CD4+ T cells from PBMCs cultured with HCoV-229E spike peptides, obtained after COVID-19 vaccination. Receptor source: a human donor who received a COVID-19 vaccine. The CDR3 runs from the conserved cysteine through the conserved F or W. A D gene is named only where the DNA matches it firmly. The size of a clone is reported for some rows only, either as once, few or many, or as a class for expanded clones.

j_call | v_call | clone_size | d_call | cdr3_aa | cdr3_nt
TRBJ2-2 | TRBV2 | once | . | CASKRTDSTGELFF | TGTGCCAGCAAAAGGACAGATTCCACCGGGGAGCTGTTTTTT
TRBJ1-1 | TRBV2 | . | . | CASSAGVMNTEAFF | TGTGCCAGCAGTGCAGGGGTTATGAACACTGAAGCTTTCTTT
TRBJ1-1 | TRBV6-6 | few | . | CASSYLVGGGTEAFF | TGTGCCAGCAGTTACTTGGTGGGGGGCGGCACTGAAGCTTTCTTT
TRBJ1-3 | TRBV4-1 | . | TRBD1 | CASSQPGQGARNTIYF | TGCGCCAGCAGCCAACCGGGACAGGGGGCTCGGAACACCATATATTTT
TRBJ2-2 | TRBV24-1 | . | TRBD1 | CASNPEYRGRTGELFF | TGTGCCTCCAACCCCGAATACAGGGGGCGAACCGGGGAGCTGTTTTTT
TRBJ1-2 | TRBV7-9 | once | . | CASSLDGAYGYTF | TGTGCCAGCAGCTTAGACGGGGCCTATGGCTACACCTTC
TRBJ2-1 | TRBV24-1 | . | TRBD2 | CATSDRTSGGEQFF | TGTGCCACCAGTGATAGGACTAGCGGGGGAGAGCAGTTCTTC
TRBJ1-1 | TRBV11-2 | . | . | CASSLVQGNTEAFF | TGTGCCAGCAGCTTAGTTCAGGGGAACACTGAAGCTTTCTTT
TRBJ2-4 | TRBV19 | . | TRBD1 | CASSIGTGGGENIQYF | TGTGCCAGTAGTATCGGGACAGGGGGAGGTGAAAACATTCAGTACTTC
TRBJ2-3 | TRBV7-9 | . | . | CASSLGSQFTDTQYF | TGTGCCAGCAGCCTTGGGAGCCAGTTCACAGATACGCAGTATTTT
TRBJ2-1 | TRBV19 | . | . | CASSSASVRRTIYNEQFF | TGTGCCAGTAGTTCGGCTAGCGTGCGCCGCACAATATACAATGAGCAGTTCTTC
TRBJ1-3 | TRBV5-1 | . | . | CASSLAIGVSGNTIYF | TGCGCCAGCAGCTTGGCCATCGGGGTTTCTGGAAACACCATATATTTT
TRBJ1-5 | TRBV18 | . | . | CASSPGTPSNQPQHF | TGTGCCAGCTCACCAGGGACACCAAGCAATCAGCCCCAGCATTTT
TRBJ1-4 | TRBV6-5 | . | . | CASSYSTSLRNEKLFF | TGTGCCAGCAGTTACTCGACCAGTTTGAGGAATGAAAAACTGTTTTTT
TRBJ1-2 | TRBV6-4 | few | . | CASSDNPRGSGGYTF | TGTGCCAGCAGTGACAATCCTAGGGGATCCGGGGGCTACACCTTC
TRBJ1-4 | TRBV6-5 | once | . | CASRDGGATNEKLFF | TGTGCCAGCAGGGACGGTGGAGCAACTAATGAAAAACTGTTTTTT
TRBJ2-5 | TRBV11-3 | . | TRBD2 | CASSLTSGVQETQYF | TGTGCCAGCAGCTTAACTAGCGGGGTCCAAGAGACCCAGTACTTC
TRBJ2-2 | TRBV30 | . | TRBD1 | CAWSPQGAGELFF | TGTGCCTGGAGCCCCCAGGGGGCCGGGGAGCTGTTTTTT
TRBJ2-7 | TRBV5-5 | . | . | CASSFKEYEQYF | TGTGCCAGCAGCTTCAAGGAATACGAGCAGTACTTC
TRBJ2-6 | TRBV5-1 | . | . | CASSPTLSGANVLTF | TGCGCCAGCAGCCCGACCCTGTCTGGGGCCAACGTCCTGACTTTC
TRBJ2-7 | TRBV12-3/TRBV12-4 | . | . | CATRVMGSHEQYF | TGTGCCACCCGGGTTATGGGATCCCACGAGCAGTACTTC
TRBJ2-1 | TRBV6-6 | . | . | CASSSLGLYNEQFF | TGTGCCAGCAGTTCCCTGGGACTGTACAATGAGCAGTTCTTC
TRBJ2-6 | TRBV7-8 | . | TRBD2 | CASSLVVSSGVLSGANVLTF | TGTGCCAGCAGCTTAGTGGTATCTAGCGGGGTCTTGTCTGGGGCCAACGTCCTGACTTTC
TRBJ2-6 | TRBV6-2/TRBV6-3 | once | . | CASSSRGGRTSGANVLTF | TGTGCCAGCAGCTCCAGGGGGGGGCGCACCTCTGGGGCCAACGTCCTGACTTTC
TRBJ2-3 | TRBV18 | once | TRBD1 | CASSPITGESTQYF | TGTGCCAGCTCACCTATCACAGGGGAGAGTACGCAGTATTTT
TRBJ1-1 | TRBV12-3/TRBV12-4 | . | . | CASSLYRLGAFF | TGTGCCAGCAGCCTCTACAGGTTAGGAGCTTTCTTT
TRBJ2-1 | TRBV27 | . | . | CASSFPGRDPQEEQFF | TGTGCCAGCAGTTTTCCCGGACGGGACCCGCAGGAGGAGCAGTTCTTC
TRBJ2-5 | TRBV30 | few | . | CAWAVTGRGQETQYF | TGTGCCTGGGCTGTGACAGGGCGGGGGCAAGAGACCCAGTACTTC
TRBJ2-4 | TRBV6-2/TRBV6-3 | . | . | CASSSDIRIQYF | TGTGCCAGCAGTTCCGACATAAGGATTCAGTACTTC
TRBJ1-3 | TRBV7-8 | . | . | CASGTGSSQGGNTIYF | TGTGCCAGCGGGACCGGGTCTTCTCAAGGGGGAAACACCATATATTTT
TRBJ2-3 | TRBV30 | . | . | CACDGSTDTQYF | TGTGCCTGCGATGGAAGCACAGATACGCAGTATTTT
TRBJ2-5 | TRBV6-6 | . | . | CASSRYTGGAGGETQYF | TGTGCCAGCAGCCGATATACAGGGGGCGCGGGGGGAGAGACCCAGTACTTC
TRBJ1-2 | TRBV5-1 | . | TRBD1 | CASSPQGFDYGYTF | TGCGCCAGCAGCCCACAGGGGTTTGACTATGGCTACACCTTC
TRBJ1-1 | TRBV4-1 | once | TRBD1 | CASSQERGGQGPEAFF | TGCGCCAGCAGCCAAGAACGGGGGGGACAGGGGCCAGAAGCTTTCTTT
TRBJ1-5 | TRBV30 | . | . | CAWSVRGDQPQHF | TGTGCCTGGAGTGTACGGGGAGATCAGCCCCAGCATTTT
TRBJ1-4 | TRBV6-5 | . | TRBD1 | CASSFDRGNEKLFF | TGTGCCAGCAGTTTCGACAGGGGCAATGAAAAACTGTTTTTT
TRBJ2-3 | TRBV5-6 | . | . | CASSFSGRGRTDTQYF | TGTGCCAGCAGCTTCTCCGGGCGGGGGCGCACAGATACGCAGTATTTT
TRBJ2-3 | TRBV4-2 | . | . | CASSHGPPSRPSTDTQYF | TGTGCCAGCAGCCACGGACCACCTTCTAGGCCTAGCACAGATACGCAGTATTTT
TRBJ1-6 | TRBV19 | . | . | CASSTGARNSPLHF | TGTGCCAGTAGTACAGGGGCGCGAAATTCACCCCTCCACTTT
TRBJ2-3 | TRBV20-1 | . | TRBD2 | CSASNPAGVSDTQYF | TGCAGTGCTAGTAACCCAGCGGGAGTGTCAGATACGCAGTATTTT
TRBJ1-5 | TRBV6-5 | . | . | CASSYSIRAPRNSQHF | TGTGCCAGCAGTTACTCGATCCGGGCCCCTCGGAATTCCCAGCATTTT
TRBJ1-1 | TRBV29-1 | . | . | CSVLMGTGNTEAFF | TGCAGCGTCCTGATGGGGACCGGGAACACTGAAGCTTTCTTT
TRBJ2-1 | TRBV6-5 | . | TRBD2 | CASSGLAGVNEQFF | TGTGCCAGCAGCGGACTAGCGGGAGTAAATGAGCAGTTCTTC
TRBJ1-2 | TRBV3-1/TRBV3-2 | . | TRBD1 | CASSQDRGHGGYTF | TGTGCCAGCAGCCAGGACAGGGGGCATGGTGGCTACACCTTC
TRBJ2-2 | TRBV3-1/TRBV3-2 | . | . | CASSRTVDGELFF | TGTGCCAGCAGCCGGACAGTCGACGGGGAGCTGTTTTTT
TRBJ1-6 | TRBV28 | . | . | CASSSISPLHF | TGTGCCAGCAGCTCTATTTCACCCCTCCACTTT
TRBJ1-2 | TRBV7-9 | . | . | CASSLTQGEGYTF | TGTGCCAGCAGCTTAACACAAGGGGAGGGCTACACCTTC
TRBJ1-2 | TRBV14 | once | . | CASSQRTYGYTF | TGTGCCAGCAGCCAGAGGACCTATGGCTACACCTTC
TRBJ1-2 | TRBV10-3 | . | . | CAISELGGDYGYTF | TGTGCCATCAGTGAGTTAGGGGGAGACTATGGCTACACCTTC
TRBJ1-2 | TRBV7-9 | . | . | CASSSHRTGTYGYTF | TGTGCCAGCAGTTCACATCGAACAGGGACCTATGGCTACACCTTC
TRBJ1-3 | TRBV23-1 | . | . | CASSQSKKGTSSGNTIYF | TGCGCCAGCAGTCAATCGAAGAAGGGGACATCCTCTGGAAACACCATATATTTT
TRBJ2-5 | TRBV27 | . | . | CASSLSVAGVKRETQYF | TGTGCCAGCAGTTTATCAGTGGCCGGGGTCAAGCGTGAGACCCAGTACTTC
TRBJ1-6 | TRBV7-2 | . | . | CASSTGLRSPLHF | TGTGCCAGCAGTACAGGGTTACGATCACCCCTCCACTTT
TRBJ1-1 | TRBV12-3/TRBV12-4 | . | . | CASSLGGSTEAFF | TGTGCCAGCAGTTTAGGGGGGAGCACTGAAGCTTTCTTT
TRBJ1-5 | TRBV6-1 | . | . | CASSEIRGQPQHF | TGTGCCAGCAGTGAAATCCGCGGGCAGCCCCAGCATTTT
TRBJ1-3 | TRBV9 | few | . | CASSVATMRSSGNTIYF | TGTGCCAGCAGCGTAGCTACAATGCGGAGCTCTGGAAACACCATATATTTT
TRBJ2-3 | TRBV11-2 | . | . | CASSLGRASARDTDTQYF | TGTGCCAGCAGCTTAGGTAGGGCTAGCGCAAGGGACACAGATACGCAGTATTTT
TRBJ1-2 | TRBV30 | . | . | CAWTLGGGGIFYGYTF | TGTGCCTGGACCTTAGGGGGAGGAGGGATCTTTTATGGCTACACCTTC
TRBJ1-1 | TRBV14 | . | . | CASGEARNTEAFF | TGTGCCAGCGGGGAGGCAAGAAACACTGAAGCTTTCTTT
TRBJ2-1 | TRBV6-5 | . | TRBD1 | CASSYRRQGSYNEQFF | TGTGCCAGCAGTTACCGCCGACAGGGCTCCTACAATGAGCAGTTCTTC